One sample yielded the 23 T cell receptor beta chains listed below, sequenced in a study of blood T cell repertoires in COVID-19. The table came from immunoSEQ multiplex PCR; TCRdb's copy has only in-frame clones and leaves some out. The data contain 100,000 to 150,000 clones, 88% of them singletons. The sequencing input was peripheral blood. These receptors all stem from a man in his forties or fifties with acute or convalescent COVID-19.

The chain couples TRBV7-8 to TRBJ2-7; 7 bases match TRBD1. This CDR3 has 15 residues. The junction had 10 bases not matched to a gene; V was cut back by 1 base and J by 7 bases. The germline V gene has CDR1 SGHVS and CDR2 FQNEAQ. The CDR3: CASSLVQGLLLEQYF. For the CDR3, the DNA is TGTGCCAGCAGCTTAGTACAGGGGCTTTTATTGGAGCAGTACTTC.

The genes are TRBV14 and TRBJ2-1, with TRBD2 matching 8 bases. Losses at the gene ends were 0 bases for V and 9 bases for J; bases not matched to a gene: 16. Per the germline V gene, CDR1 is SGHDN and CDR2 is FVKESK. This CDR3 has 18 amino acids. This CDR3 is CASSQEGRSGVGVAEQFF. As DNA, the CDR3 is TGTGCCAGCAGCCAAGAAGGGCGTAGCGGGGTCGGTGTCGCTGAGCAGTTCTTC.

The CDR3 spells CASARTPENYGYTF. The CDR3 DNA follows: TGTGCCAGTGCTAGGACACCCGAAAACTATGGCTACACCTTC. The rearrangement uses TRBV6-5 and TRBJ1-2; tentative D call: TRBD1 (5 bases). Germline V gives CDR1 MNHEY, CDR2 SVGAGI. V lost 9 bases and J lost 2, with 16 bases in between. This CDR3 is 14 amino acids long.

The CDR3, as DNA: TGTGCCAGCAGCGTTAGACAGGGGGGATACACTGAAGCTTTCTTT. It translates to CASSVRQGGYTEAFF. This sequence joins TRBV9 and TRBJ1-1; 9 bases are a match to TRBD1. The CDR3 has 15 residues. Germline CDR1 reads SGDLS; CDR2 reads YYNGEE. V gave up 2 bases and J gave up 3 bases; unmatched junction bases: 5.

V is TRBV10-3 and J is TRBJ2-2; 13 bases align to TRBD2. There are 16 residues in the CDR3. CDR1 is ENHRY and CDR2 is SYGVKD in the germline V gene. The V gene end was trimmed by 4 bases and the J gene end by 1 base; junction bases not matched to a gene: 0. CDR3 DNA: TGTGCCATCAGTGGGACTAGCGGGAGGAACACCGGGGAGCTGTTTTTT. Its translation: CAISGTSGRNTGELFF.

J is TRBJ2-5 and V is TRBV15; 10 nucleotides line up with TRBD2. Germline lookup yields CDR1 LNHNV and CDR2 YYDKDF (reference sequence). The CDR3 contains 17 residues. The junction had 8 bases not matched to a gene; V was cut back by 1 base and J by 3 bases. DNA of the CDR3: TGTGCCACCAGCAGAGGAGCGGGAGGGGACCTAAAAGAGACCCAGTACTTC. Translated, it gives CATSRGAGGDLKETQYF.

A few counts support this clone. This chain's CDR3 is CASSRRRSDTQYF. CDR3 coding DNA: TGTGCCAGCAGCCGGAGACGGTCAGATACGCAGTATTTT. This chain uses TRBV3-1 (or the pseudogene TRBV3-2) with TRBJ2-3; D call uncertain. Trimming took 4 bases from V and 4 from J, leaving 9 bases between them. Germline CDR1 reads LGHDT; CDR2 reads YNNKEL (reference sequence). The CDR3 runs to 13 residues.

The chain links TRBV27 to TRBJ2-7; the match to TRBD2 covers 10 bases. CDR3 length: 14 residues. The germline gives CDR1 MNHEY, CDR2 SMNVEV (reference sequence). The junction had 5 bases not matched to a gene; V was cut back by 4 bases and J by 5 bases. The CDR3 coding sequence is TGTGCCAGCAGTTCCGGACTAGCGGCCCACGAGCAGTACTTC. It specifies CASSSGLAAHEQYF.

This clone was seen just once. This chain links TRBV9 with TRBJ1-5; TRBD1 matches 8 bases. Germline CDR1 SGDLS, CDR2 YYNGEE. The CDR3 is made up of 14 amino acids. Unmatched junction bases numbered 6, after V lost 3 bases and J lost 7 bases. The CDR3 loop is CASSADRGGQPQHF. CDR3 nucleotide sequence: TGTGCCAGCAGCGCCGACAGGGGAGGCCAGCCCCAGCATTTT.

CDR3 residues: CASSEKQGSEQYF. The CDR3 nucleotides read TGTGCCAGCAGCGAAAAGCAGGGCTCCGAGCAGTACTTC. This chain connects TRBV3-1 (or the pseudogene TRBV3-2) to TRBJ2-7; maybe TRBD1 (5 bases). The CDR3 consists of 13 residues. V was trimmed by 5 bases and J by 6 bases, leaving 14 bases between them. The V gene's germline CDR1 is LGHDT and CDR2 YNNKEL (reference sequence).

This clone was seen only once. V is TRBV27 and J is TRBJ1-2; D possibly corresponds to TRBD1 (5 bases). Trimming took off 6 bases at V and 6 bases at J, with 20 bases between the two ends. The V gene's germline CDR1 is MNHEY and CDR2 SMNVEV (reference sequence). The CDR3 is made up of 15 amino acids. The CDR3, as DNA: TGTGCCAGCAGCTCCCAAAGGAGGGGTGTACATGGCTACACCTTC. Translated: CASSSQRRGVHGYTF.

This sequence joins TRBV7-2 and TRBJ2-5; TRBD1 agrees at 9 bases. Germline-derived CDR1 and CDR2 are SGHTA and FQGNSA. This CDR3 has 14 amino acids. Trimming cost V 5 bases and J 6 bases; bases outside gene matches: 7. In nucleotides, the CDR3 is TGTGCCAGCAGCCCAGGGACAGGGCTTCAGACCCAGTACTTC. It is translated as CASSPGTGLQTQYF.

The chain recombines TRBV7-8 with TRBJ1-5; no reliable D call. Germline V CDR1 and CDR2: SGHVS, FQNEAQ. With 1 base removed from V and 7 bases from J, the gap between germline ends came to 11 bases. The CDR3 runs 14 residues. CDR3 sequence reads: CASSLGGFRQPQHF. In DNA form, the CDR3 reads TGTGCCAGCAGCTTAGGAGGGTTTAGACAGCCCCAGCATTTT.

This clone was seen once. The chain carries TRBV3-1 (or the pseudogene TRBV3-2) and TRBJ2-7; 8 positions agree with TRBD2. Germline-derived CDR1 and CDR2 are LGHDT and YNNKEL (reference sequence). This CDR3 is 13 amino acids long. V was clipped by 2 bases and J by 9 bases; unmatched bases: 6. CDR3 nucleotides: TGTGCCAGCAGCCAAAGCGGGAGCTTAGGGCAGTACTTC. It is translated as CASSQSGSLGQYF.

The V gene is TRBV5-1, the J gene TRBJ1-6; 7 bases are shared with TRBD1. Germline CDR1 and CDR2: SGHRS and YFSETQ. CDR3 length: 14 amino acids. Trimming removed 5 bases from V and 7 bases from J; junction bases left unmatched: 6. CDR3 region: CASRPGQQNSPLHF. The CDR3 region has the DNA TGCGCCAGCAGACCGGGACAGCAGAATTCACCCCTCCACTTT.

The chain uses TRBV3-1 (or the pseudogene TRBV3-2) and TRBJ2-3; TRBD1 agrees at 7 bases. J gave up 4 bases and V 4 bases, and 11 bases lay outside the gene matches. The CDR3 is 16 amino acids. Germline CDR1 LGHDT, CDR2 YNNKEL (reference sequence). This CDR3 is CASSPARDSQADTQYF. The DNA of the CDR3 is TGTGCCAGCAGCCCAGCACGGGACAGTCAGGCAGATACGCAGTATTTT.

The chain carries TRBV6-5 and TRBJ1-2; D not certain. The germline V gene has CDR1 MNHEY and CDR2 SVGAGI. V shed 0 bases and J shed 6 bases, with 17 bases lying between them. There are 16 residues in the CDR3. The CDR3 here is CASSYSRFSGNNGYTF. CDR3 DNA: TGTGCCAGCAGTTACTCGAGGTTTTCCGGGAACAATGGCTACACCTTC.

The chain couples TRBV7-8 to TRBJ2-3, with 11 bases identical to TRBD2. The CDR3 covers 15 residues. V lost 4 bases, J lost 5 bases, and 5 bases stayed unmatched. Germline values: CDR1 SGHVS, CDR2 FQNEAQ. CDR3: CASSSTSGSGDTQYF. The CDR3 nucleotides read TGTGCCAGCAGCTCCACTAGCGGGAGTGGAGATACGCAGTATTTT.

The chain joins TRBV5-1 to TRBJ2-2; D perhaps matches TRBD2 (5 bases). Germline V gives CDR1 SGHRS, CDR2 YFSETQ. Trimming took off 2 bases at V and 4 bases at J, with 9 bases between the two ends. The CDR3 is 14 residues long. The CDR3 spells CASSFEGVTGELFF. The CDR3 DNA sequence: TGCGCCAGCAGCTTTGAGGGAGTCACCGGGGAGCTGTTTTTT.

This chain joins TRBV6-6 and TRBJ1-2, with D maybe TRBD1 (6 bases). V lost 6 bases, J lost 7 bases, and 24 bases lay in between. Germline CDR1 MNHNY, CDR2 SVGAGI (reference sequence). This CDR3 spans 16 amino acids. The CDR3 reads CASRPKNQGPTSGYTF. The CDR3, as DNA: TGTGCCAGCAGGCCAAAAAACCAGGGGCCGACGAGTGGCTACACCTTC.

V gene TRBV5-1 combines with J gene TRBJ1-1; D ambiguous. The CDR3 extends over 14 amino acids. Germline loops: CDR1 SGHRS, CDR2 YFSETQ. Trimming removed 5 bases from V and 1 base from J, with 12 bases in between. The CDR3 sequence is CASRVRAANTEAFF. In nucleotides, the CDR3 is TGCGCCAGCAGGGTACGTGCGGCGAACACTGAAGCTTTCTTT.

The chain has TRBV5-1 and TRBJ1-4, with D unresolved. This CDR3 contains 12 residues. V was cut by 3 bases and J by 4 bases, with 4 bases left in between. Germline V gene lookup returns CDR1 SGHRS and CDR2 YFSETQ. The CDR3 is CASSSNNEKLFF. CDR3 coding DNA: TGCGCCAGCAGCTCTAATAATGAAAAACTGTTTTTT.

The CDR3 sequence is CASSYAGGGYTF. The DNA of the CDR3 is TGTGCCAGCAGTTACGCTGGTGGCGGCTACACCTTC. The chain joins TRBV6-2 or TRBV6-3 to TRBJ1-2; D gene ambiguous. The V and J ends lost 2 bases and 8 bases respectively, with 9 bases between them. Germline V gene lookup returns CDR1 MNHEY and CDR2 SVGEGT. The CDR3 is made up of 12 amino acids.